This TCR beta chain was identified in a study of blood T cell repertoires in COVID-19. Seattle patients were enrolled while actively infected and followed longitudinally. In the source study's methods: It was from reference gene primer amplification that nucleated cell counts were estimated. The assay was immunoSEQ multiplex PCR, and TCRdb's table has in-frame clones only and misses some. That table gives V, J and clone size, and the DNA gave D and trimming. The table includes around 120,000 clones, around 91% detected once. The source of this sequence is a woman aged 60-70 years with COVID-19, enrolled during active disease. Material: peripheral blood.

CDR3 amino acids: CASSQDRRQGNSPLHF. The CDR3 bases are TGTGCCAGCAGCCAAGATAGGCGACAGGGAAATTCACCCCTCCACTTT. The rearrangement joins TRBV3-1 (or the pseudogene TRBV3-2) to TRBJ1-6; TRBD1 matches at 7 bases. The CDR3 is made up of 16 amino acids. Trimming at V came to 0 bases and at J to 7 bases, leaving 6 bases not matched to a gene. Looked up from germline, CDR1 is LGHDT and CDR2 is YNNKEL (reference sequence).